Here is one TCR beta chain with its context. Antigen unknown. This entry belongs to a study of cytomegalovirus exposure and HLA in healthy donors. Broader study findings: In a later analysis, at a false discovery rate of 0.05, fewer than 20,000 TCR beta sequences were associated with HLA alleles. Accurate prediction of HLA-A and HLA-B alleles (for most subjects) was reportedly achieved from TCR beta sequences. In a later analysis, TCR beta V- and J-gene trimming showed a link to a missense DCLRE1C variant.

Each donor was healthy, and each was a bone marrow donor. The CDR3 length is 13 residues. The J segment lost 4 bases and the V segment lost 4 bases, leaving 3 bases of the junction unmatched. From germline, CDR1 is SEHNR and CDR2 FQNEAQ (reference sequence). Primers: 60 Vbeta forward and 13 Jbeta reverse. Clones were read by immunoSEQ multiplex PCR, and TCRdb kept only the in-frame ones, dropping some. The data contain over 150,000 clones, approximately 74% of them seen just once; the ten biggest clones take up over 2.5%. The source is a woman aged 25-40 years in good health and CMV-seronegative. The sequencing sample was made of PBMCs. V gene TRBV7-9 combines with J gene TRBJ2-7; TRBD2 matches at 8 bases. The CDR3 region is CASSSAGVYEQYF. Here the CDR3 DNA reads TGTGCCAGCAGCTCAGCGGGAGTTTACGAGCAGTACTTC. Together with reference TRBV7-9 and TRBJ2-7, the CDR3 gives the full variable domain: DTGVSQNPRHKITKRGQNVTFRCDPISEHNRLYWYRQTLGQGPEFLTYFQNEAQLEKSRLLSDRFSAERPKGSFSTLEIQRTEQGDSAMYLCASSSAGVYEQYFGPGTRLTVT.